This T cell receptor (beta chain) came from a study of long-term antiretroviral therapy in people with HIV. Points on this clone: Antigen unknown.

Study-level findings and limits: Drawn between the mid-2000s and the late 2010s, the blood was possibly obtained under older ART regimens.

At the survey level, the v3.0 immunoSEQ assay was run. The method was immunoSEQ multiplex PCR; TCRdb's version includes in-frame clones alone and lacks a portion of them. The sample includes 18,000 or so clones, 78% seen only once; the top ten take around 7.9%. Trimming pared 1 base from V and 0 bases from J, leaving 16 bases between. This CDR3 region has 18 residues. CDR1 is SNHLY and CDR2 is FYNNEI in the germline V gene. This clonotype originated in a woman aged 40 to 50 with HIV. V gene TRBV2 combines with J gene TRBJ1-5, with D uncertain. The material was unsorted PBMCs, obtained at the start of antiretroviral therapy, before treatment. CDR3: CASSEVADLSNSNQPQHF. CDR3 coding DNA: TGTGCCAGCAGTGAAGTGGCAGACCTAAGTAATAGCAATCAGCCCCAGCATTTT.